The 26 T cell receptor beta chains below all came from one sample that was sequenced in a study of cytomegalovirus exposure and HLA in healthy donors. Primers for the PCR totalled 60 Vbeta and 13 Jbeta. The protocol was immunoSEQ multiplex PCR, while the TCRdb copy is restricted to in-frame clones and leaves out a portion. The sample yields 130,000 to 150,000 clones, 60% to 85% seen once. Sequencing input: PBMCs. These receptors were collected from a middle-aged man in good health and CMV-seropositive.

The V gene is TRBV10-3, the J gene TRBJ2-5; the match to TRBD2 covers 11 bases. This CDR3 has 13 amino acids. The junction had 3 bases not matched to a gene; V was cut back by 10 bases and J by 2 bases. Germline V gene data show CDR1 as ENHRY and CDR2 as SYGVKD. Here the CDR3 DNA reads TGTGCCAGCGGGACTAGCGGACAAGAGACCCAGTACTTC. It translates to CASGTSGQETQYF.

V usage is TRBV7-2 and J usage is TRBJ2-3; D is perhaps TRBD2 (5 bases). The ends were cut back, 0 bases at V and 1 base at J, with 8 bases in the middle. The CDR3 loop spans 15 amino acids. Germline CDR1 and CDR2: SGHTA and FQGNSA. CDR3 amino acids: CASSLARARTDTQYF. CDR3 sequence (DNA): TGTGCCAGCAGCTTAGCGCGGGCCCGCACAGATACGCAGTATTTT.

This clone was recorded a few times. The chain couples TRBV7-8 to TRBJ1-2; D not certain. The CDR3 is made up of 14 amino acids. The germline CDR1 and CDR2 sequences are SGHVS and FQNEAQ. Deletions cut 1 base from V and 4 bases from J, with 10 bases between. The CDR3 region has the DNA TGTGCCAGCAGCTTAGAGTCCGGTGTCTATGGCTACACCTTC. Translating it yields CASSLESGVYGYTF.

Turning to this clone: An end of the junction does not agree with germline; a read error may underlie this. The chain combines TRBV2 with TRBJ2-4; D is unclear. The CDR3 spans 13 residues. Per germline, CDR1 SNHLY and CDR2 FYNNEI. The CDR3 region has the DNA TGTGCCAGCAGTACATCGCAGTCAAACAGTCAGTACTTC. Its protein is CASSTSQSNSQYF.

This chain joins TRBV5-4 and TRBJ2-2; TRBD1 might be the D (7 bases). CDR1 and CDR2 (germline): SGHNT, YYREEE (reference sequence). The CDR3 is 15 amino acids. V lost 0 bases and J 8 bases, leaving 14 bases between the germline ends. The DNA for the CDR3 is TGTGCCAGCAGCTTGGGACAGGGCGGGATGGGGGAGCTGTTTTTT. Translation gives CASSLGQGGMGELFF.

J is TRBJ2-7 and V is TRBV5-1; D may be TRBD2 (6 bases). The germline V gene encodes CDR1 SGHRS and CDR2 YFSETQ. This CDR3 is 15 amino acids long. V lost 0 bases and J lost 3, with 13 bases in between. The CDR3 coding sequence is TGCGCCAGCAGCTTGGTGCCGGGAGTAAACTACGAGCAGTACTTC. It translates to CASSLVPGVNYEQYF.

The chain uses TRBV29-1 and TRBJ2-1; possibly TRBD1 for D (5 bases). Germline V lookup: CDR1 SQVTM, CDR2 ANQGSEA. Deletions cut 6 bases from V and 6 bases from J, with 18 bases between. The CDR3 is made up of 14 amino acids. The CDR3: CSVRRVGARNEQFF. The CDR3 DNA reads TGCAGCGTCCGCAGAGTTGGGGCGCGCAATGAGCAGTTCTTC.

V usage is TRBV9 and J usage is TRBJ1-2, with D tentatively TRBD1 (5 bases). V shed 2 bases and J shed 8 bases, with 19 bases lying between them. The CDR3 totals 15 residues. In germline, CDR1 is SGDLS, CDR2 YYNGEE. CDR3 DNA sequence: TGTGCCAGCAGCGTCCTGGCCTCTAACGCAGGGGGCTACACCTTC. The encoded protein is CASSVLASNAGGYTF.

This rearrangement joins TRBV19 to TRBJ1-4; D ambiguous. CDR3 size: 16 residues. The V end lost 5 bases, the J end lost 6 bases, and 19 bases lay between the germline ends. CDR1 is LNHDA, CDR2 SQIVND, per germline (reference sequence). The CDR3 nucleotides read TGTGCCAGTAGTGAATACGCCCTGGTGCGATATGAAAAACTGTTTTTT. Translating it yields CASSEYALVRYEKLFF.

Here the CDR3 reads CASSTGGFYSPLHF. DNA for the CDR3: TGTGCCAGCAGTACAGGGGGCTTTTATTCACCCCTCCACTTT. The genes are TRBV28 and TRBJ1-6; 9 bases are shared with TRBD1. Per germline, CDR1 MDHEN and CDR2 SYDVKM. This CDR3 is 14 amino acids long. V lost 5 bases, J lost 8 bases, and 4 bases stayed unmatched.

This chain links TRBV30 with TRBJ1-5; unclear D gene. V shed 1 base and J shed 0 bases, with 7 bases lying between them. This CDR3 comprises 14 residues. Germline V lookup: CDR1 GTSNPN, CDR2 SVGIG (reference sequence). CDR3 sequence reads: CAWSGTFSNQPQHF. For the CDR3, the DNA is TGTGCCTGGAGTGGTACATTTAGCAATCAGCCCCAGCATTTT.

This chain connects TRBV7-2 to TRBJ2-3, with D tentatively TRBD2 (6 bases). Trimming took 5 bases from V and 0 from J, leaving 9 bases between them. The CDR3 length is 14 residues. Germline V CDR1 and CDR2: SGHTA, FQGNSA. The CDR3 DNA is TGTGCCAGCAGCCGGGGGTACAGCACAGATACGCAGTATTTT. This gives the protein CASSRGYSTDTQYF.

The rearrangement links TRBV5-1 to TRBJ2-3, with 15 bases lining up with TRBD2. Germline CDR1 and CDR2: SGHRS and YFSETQ. V lost 5 bases, J lost 6 bases, and 4 bases stayed unmatched. CDR3 size: 15 residues. As DNA, the CDR3 is TGCGCCAGCAGTTCGGGACTAGCGGGAGGTGATACGCAGTATTTT. This codes for CASSSGLAGGDTQYF. Filled out from reference TRBV5-1 and TRBJ2-3, the complete variable domain reads KAGVTQTPRYLIKTRGQQVTLSCSPISGHRSVSWYQQTPGQGLQFLFEYFSETQRNKGNFPGRFSGRQFSNSRSEMNVSTLELGDSALYLCASSSGLAGGDTQYFGPGTRLTVL.

V and J are TRBV7-9 and TRBJ1-3, with 8 bases identical to TRBD1. Germline assignment: CDR1 SEHNR and CDR2 FQNEAQ (reference sequence). After removal of 5 bases from V and 2 bases from J, the junction contained 5 bases not matched to a gene. CDR3 length equals 15 residues. CDR3: CASSHSTGAGNTIYF. As DNA, the CDR3 is TGTGCCAGCAGCCACTCGACAGGGGCTGGAAACACCATATATTTT.

This chain uses TRBV7-3 with TRBJ2-3, with TRBD1 matching 9 bases. The CDR3 runs to 16 residues. Germline V gene lookup returns CDR1 SGHTA and CDR2 FQGTGA. With V trimmed by 5 bases and J by 5 bases, 11 bases remained unmatched. CDR3 in DNA: TGTGCCAGCAGCCTCGAAGGGACAGGGTTGATAGATACGCAGTATTTT. This gives the protein CASSLEGTGLIDTQYF.

The gene calls are TRBV21-1 and TRBJ2-7; the table's D call of TRBD1 was not tested on the DNA. TRBV21-1 is shown as a pseudogene. There are 15 residues in the CDR3. The CDR3 DNA reads TGTGCCAGCAGCGAAGGCCCGGGACAGGGCTACGAGCAGTACTTC. It specifies CASSEGPGQGYEQYF.

V is TRBV7-2 and J is TRBJ2-2; the match to TRBD1 covers 9 bases. The CDR3 has 15 residues. In germline, CDR1 is SGHTA, CDR2 FQGNSA. V trimming: 5 bases; J trimming: 8 bases; junction bases outside the gene matches: 9. CDR3 DNA: TGTGCCAGCAGCCCCGCCGGGACAGGGCGGGGGGAGCTGTTTTTT. It translates to CASSPAGTGRGELFF.

This clone was counted a few times. The chain recombines TRBV6-6 with TRBJ2-3, with 8 bases fitting TRBD2. The V gene end was trimmed by 8 bases and the J gene end by 0 bases; junction bases not matched to a gene: 1. The germline gives CDR1 MNHNY, CDR2 SVGAGI (reference sequence). This CDR3 region has 13 residues. This CDR3 reads CASVAGSTDTQYF. In DNA form, the CDR3 reads TGTGCCAGCGTAGCGGGAAGCACAGATACGCAGTATTTT.

This sequence joins TRBV9 and TRBJ2-1; D call uncertain. Germline V gene lookup returns CDR1 SGDLS and CDR2 YYNGEE. The CDR3 is made up of 15 amino acids. V lost 4 bases and J lost 2, with 13 bases in between. As DNA, the CDR3 is TGTGCCAGCAGCATCGACGAGCGCCCCTACAATGAGCAGTTCTTC. Its translation: CASSIDERPYNEQFF.

This chain links TRBV19 with TRBJ1-5; 7 nucleotides align to TRBD1. The CDR3 is 14 residues long. CDR1 is LNHDA, CDR2 SQIVND, per germline (reference sequence). V shed 5 bases, J shed 1 base, and the junction held 2 bases outside the gene matches. CDR3 DNA sequence: TGTGCCAGTAGTTGGGACAGCAGCAATCAGCCCCAGCATTTT. Its translation is CASSWDSSNQPQHF.

This clone was observed a single time. The V gene is TRBV4-3, the J gene TRBJ2-1; 7 bases match TRBD2. With 5 bases clipped from V and 3 bases from J, the junction kept 4 bases outside the gene matches. There are 14 residues in the CDR3. The germline V gene encodes CDR1 LGHNA and CDR2 YSLEER. CDR3 region: CASSAPGGYNEQFF. As DNA, the CDR3 is TGCGCCAGCAGCGCTCCGGGAGGCTACAATGAGCAGTTCTTC.

V is TRBV19 and J is TRBJ2-5; a possible D gene is TRBD1 (6 bases). The end of the DNA aligns better with TRBJ2-7, so the J call may be wrong. CDR1 is LNHDA, CDR2 SQIVND, per germline (reference sequence). This CDR3 spans 13 amino acids. The CDR3 spells CASSSTGSYEQYF. Here the CDR3 DNA reads TGTGCCAGTAGTAGTACAGGGTCCTACGAGCAGTACTTC.

Regarding this clone: This sample includes further DNA sequences coding for the same CDR3. The V gene is TRBV7-9, the J gene TRBJ1-1, with 9 bases fitting TRBD1. This CDR3 is built from 18 residues. Unmatched junction bases numbered 17, after V lost 6 bases and J lost 3 bases. The germline CDR1 and CDR2 sequences are SEHNR and FQNEAQ (reference sequence). The CDR3 nucleotides read TGTGCCAGCAGTTTAAGTTCCGGGACAGGGTCGGGGGACACTGAAGCTTTCTTT. Translation: CASSLSSGTGSGDTEAFF.

The chain carries TRBV2 and TRBJ1-1, with 8 positions matching TRBD1. In germline, CDR1 is SNHLY, CDR2 FYNNEI. This CDR3 is 13 amino acids long. V lost 8 bases, J lost 3 bases, and 5 bases stayed unmatched. The CDR3 DNA is TGTGCCAGCGGACAGGGTGGGCACACTGAAGCTTTCTTT. It codes for CASGQGGHTEAFF.

The chain links TRBV1 to TRBJ2-5; TRBD2, the table's D call, was not compared with the DNA. TRBV1 is designated a pseudogene. The CDR3 is 12 residues long. The CDR3 bases are TGCACCAGCAGCCAAAATATGGAGACCCAGTACTTC. It codes for CTSSQNMETQYF.

The chain recombines TRBV11-2 with TRBJ1-2; tentative D call: TRBD1 (6 bases). Trimming stripped 5 bases from V and 1 base from J, with 20 bases between. The CDR3 runs 17 residues. Looked up from germline, CDR1 is SGHAT and CDR2 is FQNNGV. The CDR3 here is CASSQNGGGASNYGYTF. DNA of the CDR3: TGTGCCAGCAGCCAAAACGGCGGGGGGGCAAGTAACTATGGCTACACCTTC.